This T cell receptor beta chain was recovered during a study of early T cells in non-severe SARS-CoV-2 infection (dated by TCRdb to the early 2020s). Looking at the study overall: Because TCR sequencing relied on bulk RNA taken from unsorted whole blood, pairing of alpha and beta chains was not possible. Overall study outcomes, separate from this receptor: VDJdb matching was skewed toward anti-spike CD8 responses, so virus-specific expansions were likely underestimated and private and CD4 specificities were missed.

Sequences LNHDA (CDR1) and SQIVND (CDR2) are obtained from the germline V gene (reference sequence). The CDR3 holds 14 amino acids from the cysteine to the phenylalanine. CDR3 DNA only is kept here, 42 bases in frame from base 1. Between the V and J ends, shortened by 1 base and 9 bases respectively, the junction contains 13 bases. This clonotype appeared many times. There is no known antigen for this receptor. No much larger clonotype is one base removed from it; base qualities were not supplied. Set within a cohort of healthcare workers in London, UK, this nested case-control study involved weekly PCR testing of nasopharyngeal swabs along with blood sampling. Between 23 and 31 March 2020, the week of the UK lockdown, healthcare workers were enrolled and then followed up weekly for as long as 16 weeks. Library preparation used 5' RACE. Reads for this sample came from a NextSeq 500. To correct for sequencing error and PCR bias, the TCR library protocol tagged individual cDNA molecules with unique molecular identifiers. TCR alpha and beta chains were both sequenced, and the abundances of alpha and beta sequences in each sample were closely correlated with each other. For the original study's pipeline: V gene, J gene and CDR3 annotation of TCR sequences was performed with Decombinator V4. Expanded TCRs were defined as changing significantly between any two time points under a Poisson model with p below 0.0001. Abundances of TCRs were expressed as counts per million after normalisation to the total number of TCRs sequenced in each sample. TRAV1-2 paired with TRAJ12, TRAJ20 or TRAJ33 defined MAIT TCRs, while TRAV10 paired with TRAJ18 defined iNKT TCRs. VDJdb, accessed on 1 November 2021, was searched for TCRs annotated for CMV, EBV and SARS-CoV-2, and TCRs annotated for more than one antigen were excluded. TCRdb redid the processing of the public reads, applying fastp at Q25 and MiXCR, and retained in-frame beta chains. Each CDR3 protein gets just one entry, which takes the most common genes and DNA from the rows behind it. The V and J calls and clone size are TCRdb's, not the authors'. This sample is represented by about 56,000 distinct CDR3 sequences; about 10% of them were singletons. The ten largest account for around 6% of the sample.

Sequencing was carried out using whole blood. The sequence derives from an adult who was a healthcare worker with PCR-confirmed SARS-CoV-2 infection or an uninfected control (not recorded which). The V gene is TRBV19 and the J gene is TRBJ2-1; a weak D assignment points to TRBD2 (6 bases agree). The CDR3 region has the sequence CASSIAGRDPEQFF. The nucleotide sequence reads TGTGCCAGTAGTATAGCCGGGCGGGACCCTGAGCAGTTCTTC.